The 29 T cell receptor beta chains below were found in one sample sequenced in a study of T cell changes during pregnancy in multiple sclerosis. Sequenced by immunoSEQ multiplex PCR; TCRdb stores in-frame clones only, minus some. The table records about 40,000 clones, approximately 94% of them present only once. Source: peripheral blood, taken before pregnancy. The receptor source for this set is a female donor with multiple sclerosis, enrolled in a pregnancy study.

The J gene is TRBJ2-3, the V gene TRBV19; 9 bases match TRBD1. This CDR3 is 14 amino acids long. Trimming cost V 10 bases and J 0 bases; bases outside gene matches: 5. Germline V CDR1 and CDR2: LNHDA, SQIVND (reference sequence). The chain's CDR3 is CATGQGTSTDTQYF. In DNA, the CDR3 is TGTGCCACGGGACAGGGAACTAGCACAGATACGCAGTATTTT.

The V gene is TRBV5-1, the J gene TRBJ2-5; 10 nucleotides line up with TRBD1. This CDR3 is 16 amino acids long. Germline CDR1 reads SGHRS; CDR2 reads YFSETQ. Trimming took 2 bases from V and 5 from J; bases not matched to a gene: 9. This CDR3 is CASSLGTGEFGETQYF. Here the CDR3 DNA reads TGCGCCAGCAGCTTAGGGACAGGGGAGTTTGGGGAGACCCAGTACTTC.

The chain recombines TRBV5-6 with TRBJ2-1; 8 bases agree with TRBD2. The CDR3 runs 14 residues. V dropped 4 bases and J dropped 7; count of bases not matched to a gene: 7. The germline CDR1 and CDR2 sequences are SGHDT and YYEEEE. The DNA for the CDR3 is TGTGCCAGCAGCGTTAGCGGGATGCGAAATGAGCAGTTCTTC. Protein: CASSVSGMRNEQFF.

CDR3 residues: CASSYNRGTTEAFF. CDR3 bases: TGTGCCAGCAGTTACAATCGGGGAACTACTGAAGCTTTCTTT. J is TRBJ1-1 and V is TRBV6-5; D is ambiguous. Trimming shortened V by 2 bases and J by 5 bases, and 12 bases separated the two germline ends. There are 14 residues in the CDR3. Germline V gene sequence: CDR1 MNHEY, CDR2 SVGAGI.

This chain joins TRBV6-5 and TRBJ2-7; 11 nucleotides line up with TRBD1. J gave up 3 bases and V 5 bases, and 6 bases lay outside the gene matches. The length of the CDR3 is 15 residues. Germline V gene data show CDR1 as MNHEY and CDR2 as SVGAGI. CDR3 sequence: CASSLGTGGYYEQYF. CDR3 sequence (DNA): TGTGCCAGCAGTCTAGGGACAGGGGGTTACTACGAGCAGTACTTC.

The chain uses TRBV19 and TRBJ1-1; D is undetermined. Trimming removed 4 bases from V and 2 bases from J, with 11 bases in between. Germline CDR1 LNHDA, CDR2 SQIVND (reference sequence). The CDR3 has 14 amino acids. The DNA for the CDR3 is TGTGCCAGTAGTACTGTGCCCGGTAACACTGAAGCTTTCTTT. Its protein is CASSTVPGNTEAFF.

V gene TRBV27 combines with J gene TRBJ2-7, with 10 bases matching TRBD1. CDR1 is MNHEY and CDR2 is SMNVEV in the germline V gene (reference sequence). There are 15 residues in the CDR3. Trimming cost V 0 bases and J 4 bases; bases outside gene matches: 3. The CDR3 region has the DNA TGTGCCAGCAGTTTATCGTGGGGACAGGGGTACGAGCAGTACTTC. Its translation is CASSLSWGQGYEQYF.

J is TRBJ2-7 and V is TRBV9; the match to TRBD2 covers 11 bases. Germline-derived CDR1 and CDR2 are SGDLS and YYNGEE. J lost 3 bases, V lost 4 bases, and 9 bases had no gene match. This CDR3 region has 16 residues. DNA for the CDR3: TGTGCCAGCAGCCCTATTTGGACTAGCGGGCACTACGAGCAGTACTTC. As protein: CASSPIWTSGHYEQYF. The variable domain in full, with the rest retrieved from reference TRBV9 and TRBJ2-7, is DSGVTQTPKHLITATGQRVTLRCSPRSGDLSVYWYQQSLDQGLQFLIQYYNGEERAKGNILERFSAQQFPDLHSELNLSSLELGDSALYFCASSPIWTSGHYEQYFGPGTRLTVT.

The V call is TRBV11-3, the J call TRBJ1-4, with TRBD1 matching 9 bases. Germline lookup yields CDR1 SGHNT and CDR2 YENEEA. This CDR3 comprises 13 residues. The ends lost 5 bases at V and 8 bases at J; junction bases unmatched: 3. The DNA for the CDR3 is TGTGCCAGCAGCGCCGGGACAGGGGAAAAACTGTTTTTT. This encodes CASSAGTGEKLFF. The complete variable domain, with remaining parts taken from reference TRBV11-3 and TRBJ1-4, reads EAGVVQSPRYKIIEKKQPVAFWCNPISGHNTLYWYLQNLGQGPELLIRYENEEAVDDSQLPKDRFSAERLKGVDSTLKIQPAELGDSAVYLCASSAGTGEKLFFGSGTQLSVL.

The chain employs TRBV6-4 and TRBJ2-3; TRBD1 matches 8 bases. Germline lookup yields CDR1 MRHNA and CDR2 SNTAGT. After removal of 0 bases from V and 4 bases from J, the junction contained 3 bases not matched to a gene. There are 15 residues in the CDR3. This CDR3 is CASSDSAGGADTQYF. The CDR3, as DNA: TGTGCCAGCAGTGACTCTGCAGGGGGCGCAGATACGCAGTATTTT.

Within the sample, this clone is medium-sized. This sequence joins TRBV2 and TRBJ1-2; 9 positions agree with TRBD1. CDR3 length: 13 residues. Germline values: CDR1 SNHLY, CDR2 FYNNEI. After removal of 6 bases from V and 7 bases from J, the junction contained 6 bases not matched to a gene. CDR3: CASRGQGMSGYTF. CDR3 sequence (DNA): TGTGCCAGCAGGGGACAGGGAATGAGTGGCTACACCTTC. Filled out from reference TRBV2 and TRBJ1-2, the complete variable domain reads EPEVTQTPSHQVTQMGQEVILRCVPISNHLYFYWYRQILGQKVEFLVSFYNNEISEKSEIFDDQFSVERPDGSNFTLKIRSTKLEDSAMYFCASRGQGMSGYTFGSGTRLTVV.

This chain joins TRBV4-1 and TRBJ2-6, with no clear D. Trimming removed 0 bases from V and 1 base from J, with 13 bases in between. Germline V gene data show CDR1 as MGHRA and CDR2 as YSYEKL. The CDR3 spans 18 residues. CDR3 protein: CASSQDFARSSGANVLTF. The CDR3 bases are TGCGCCAGCAGCCAAGATTTTGCCAGATCGTCTGGGGCCAACGTCCTGACTTTC.

This clone came up a few times. The V and J genes are TRBV25-1 and TRBJ1-1, with D perhaps TRBD1 (6 bases). The CDR3 spans 14 residues. Trimming removed 6 bases from V and 0 bases from J, with 11 bases in between. CDR1 is MGHDK and CDR2 is SYGVNS in the germline V gene. CDR3 DNA: TGTGCCAGCAGCGTTACAGGGATGAACACTGAAGCTTTCTTT. It specifies CASSVTGMNTEAFF. Complete variable domain (other parts from reference TRBV25-1 and TRBJ1-1): EADIYQTPRYLVIGTGKKITLECSQTMGHDKMYWYQQDPGMELHLIHYSYGVNSTEKGDLSSESTVSRIRTEHFPLTLESARPSHTSQYLCASSVTGMNTEAFFGQGTRLTVV.

The chain recombines TRBV6-6 with TRBJ2-3, with D possibly TRBD1 on 5 matching bases. Trimming shortened V by 2 bases and J by 1 base, and 13 bases separated the two germline ends. Germline V gene data show CDR1 as MNHNY and CDR2 as SVGAGI (reference sequence). This CDR3 has 16 residues. The CDR3 sequence is CASSYGSGAGTDTQYF. CDR3 nucleotides: TGTGCCAGCAGTTACGGTAGTGGGGCGGGCACAGATACGCAGTATTTT.

The CDR3, as DNA: TGTGCCAGCAGCCCAGGACAGGGAAGGGATACGCAGTATTTT. This gives the protein CASSPGQGRDTQYF. The chain joins TRBV11-2 to TRBJ2-3, with TRBD1 matching 8 bases. The CDR3 is 14 residues long. With 5 bases clipped from V and 6 bases from J, the junction kept 7 bases outside the gene matches. CDR1 SGHAT and CDR2 FQNNGV come from the germline V gene.

The chain carries TRBV2 and TRBJ2-2; 8 bases are shared with TRBD1. The CDR3 is made up of 15 amino acids. The germline V gene encodes CDR1 SNHLY and CDR2 FYNNEI. V lost 2 bases and J lost 6; bases outside the gene matches: 5. The DNA of the CDR3 is TGTGCCAGCAGTGAATCAGGGGGCAGGGCCGGGGAGCTGTTTTTT. As protein: CASSESGGRAGELFF.

J is TRBJ2-1 and V is TRBV5-4; 10 bases line up with TRBD2. This CDR3 has 15 residues. Germline V lookup: CDR1 SGHNT, CDR2 YYREEE (reference sequence). Trimming cost V 0 bases and J 10 bases; bases outside gene matches: 7. The CDR3 loop reads CASSLDLAGEHEQFF. The CDR3 bases are TGTGCCAGCAGCTTGGATCTAGCGGGAGAACACGAGCAGTTCTTC.

V gene TRBV6-1 combines with J gene TRBJ2-5, with a tentative D call TRBD1 (5 bases). The CDR3 loop spans 15 amino acids. Germline CDR1 and CDR2: MNHNS and SASEGT. V lost 2 bases and J 4 bases, leaving 14 bases between the germline ends. The CDR3 coding sequence is TGTGCCAGCAGTGAATTCCTAGGGGCTGGAGAGACCCAGTACTTC. Translation gives CASSEFLGAGETQYF.

The gene calls are TRBV19 and TRBJ2-1; 8 nucleotides line up with TRBD1. The CDR3 covers 14 residues. V gave up 7 bases and J gave up 4 bases; unmatched junction bases: 6. Germline V gene lookup returns CDR1 LNHDA and CDR2 SQIVND (reference sequence). The CDR3 sequence is CASTSGTGYNEQFF. CDR3 DNA sequence: TGTGCCAGTACCTCCGGGACAGGTTACAATGAGCAGTTCTTC.

The rearrangement links TRBV4-1 to TRBJ2-1, with TRBD2 identical over 11 bases. CDR1 and CDR2 (germline): MGHRA, YSYEKL. The CDR3 covers 17 residues. The ends lost 0 bases at V and 6 bases at J; junction bases unmatched: 7. The CDR3 sequence is CASSQELAGASLNEQFF. In nucleotides, the CDR3 is TGCGCCAGCAGCCAAGAACTAGCGGGAGCATCTCTCAATGAGCAGTTCTTC.

The CDR3, as DNA: TGTGCCAGCAGTAGTGGGAGGGGCGGGGAGCTGTTTTTT. The encoded protein is CASSSGRGGELFF. The chain has TRBV25-1 and TRBJ2-2; 7 bases agree with TRBD2. Per germline, CDR1 MGHDK and CDR2 SYGVNS. CDR3 length: 13 residues. J lost 7 bases, V lost 5 bases, and 4 bases had no gene match.

V is TRBV10-3 and J is TRBJ2-5, with 10 bases aligning to TRBD1. The junction had 3 bases not matched to a gene; V was cut back by 2 bases and J by 3 bases. This CDR3 has 15 amino acids. Germline CDR1 is ENHRY and CDR2 is SYGVKD. CDR3 nucleotides: TGTGCCATCAGTGAGGGACAGGGGGGAGAAGAGACCCAGTACTTC. Encoded protein: CAISEGQGGEETQYF.

The chain combines TRBV10-1 with TRBJ2-5, with 9 bases matching TRBD1. Germline V CDR1 and CDR2: WNHNN, SYGVQD (reference sequence). The CDR3 runs to 17 residues. V lost 0 bases and J lost 2; bases outside the gene matches: 7. Here the CDR3 reads CASSESVGTGLQETQYF. The DNA of the CDR3 is TGCGCCAGCAGTGAGTCGGTGGGGACAGGGCTTCAAGAGACCCAGTACTTC.

The chain combines TRBV28 with TRBJ2-3; the match to TRBD2 covers 7 bases. The V segment lost 3 bases and the J segment 8 bases; nucleotides outside the gene matches: 8. Germline V gene lookup returns CDR1 MDHEN and CDR2 SYDVKM. This CDR3 is built from 14 residues. CDR3 bases: TGTGCCAGCAGTTTTGGACTAGGGCAGGGTACGCAGTATTTT. It codes for CASSFGLGQGTQYF.

CDR3 nucleotides: TGTGCCAGCAGCACCCAGGGAACAGGGCTCTACGAGCAGTACTTC. This translates into CASSTQGTGLYEQYF. The rearrangement joins TRBV28 to TRBJ2-7, with a possible D match to TRBD1 (6 bases). CDR1 is MDHEN and CDR2 is SYDVKM in the germline V gene. V lost 6 bases and J 3 bases, leaving 18 bases between the germline ends. The CDR3 contains 15 residues.

The J gene is TRBJ2-2, the V gene TRBV4-3; 9 positions match TRBD2. The CDR3 has 18 residues. After removal of 1 base from V and 4 bases from J, the junction contained 10 bases not matched to a gene. Per germline, CDR1 LGHNA and CDR2 YSLEER. The CDR3 loop is CASSQVVLAGSGTGELFF. CDR3 coding DNA: TGCGCCAGCAGCCAAGTAGTGCTAGCGGGATCGGGCACCGGGGAGCTGTTTTTT.

This clone appeared a few times. The V and J genes are TRBV6-5 and TRBJ2-7; D gene ambiguous. V gave up 5 bases and J gave up 2 bases, with 7 bases separating them. Looked up from germline, CDR1 is MNHEY and CDR2 is SVGAGI. CDR3 length: 12 amino acids. Here the CDR3 reads CASSHNPYEQYF. CDR3 nucleotide sequence: TGTGCCAGCAGTCACAACCCCTACGAGCAGTACTTC.

V is TRBV27 and J is TRBJ2-1, with 8 bases identical to TRBD2. The germline V gene has CDR1 MNHEY and CDR2 SMNVEV (reference sequence). Germline trimming cut 2 bases from V and 8 bases from J; bases unmatched to any gene: 8. CDR3 size: 15 residues. DNA for the CDR3: TGTGCCAGCAGTTTACGAATAGCGGGAATGGATGAGCAGTTCTTC. Its protein product is CASSLRIAGMDEQFF.

This chain uses TRBV11-2 with TRBJ2-1; perhaps TRBD2 as D (5 bases). Germline V gene data show CDR1 as SGHAT and CDR2 as FQNNGV. This CDR3 region has 16 residues. The V gene lost 1 base and the J gene lost 2 bases, with 12 bases spanning the gap. The CDR3 region has the DNA TGTGCCAGCAGCTTAGTGTGGCGGGCGCCCTACAATGAGCAGTTCTTC. This encodes CASSLVWRAPYNEQFF. The variable domain in full, with the rest retrieved from reference TRBV11-2 and TRBJ2-1, is EAGVAQSPRYKIIEKRQSVAFWCNPISGHATLYWYQQILGQGPKLLIQFQNNGVVDDSQLPKDRFSAERLKGVDSTLKIQPAKLEDSAVYLCASSLVWRAPYNEQFFGPGTRLTVL.